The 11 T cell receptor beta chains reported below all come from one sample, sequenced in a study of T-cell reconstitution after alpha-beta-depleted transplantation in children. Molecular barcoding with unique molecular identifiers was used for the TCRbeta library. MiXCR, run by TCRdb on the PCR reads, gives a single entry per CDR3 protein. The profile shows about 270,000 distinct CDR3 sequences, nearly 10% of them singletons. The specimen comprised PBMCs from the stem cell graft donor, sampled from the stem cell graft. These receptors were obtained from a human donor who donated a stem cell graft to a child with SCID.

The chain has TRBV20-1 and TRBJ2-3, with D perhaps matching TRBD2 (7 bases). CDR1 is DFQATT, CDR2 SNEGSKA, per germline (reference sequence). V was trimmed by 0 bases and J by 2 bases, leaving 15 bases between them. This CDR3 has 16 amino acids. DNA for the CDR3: TGCAGTGCTAGAGATATCGGCGGGGGCTCCACAGATACGCAGTATTTT. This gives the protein CSARDIGGGSTDTQYF.

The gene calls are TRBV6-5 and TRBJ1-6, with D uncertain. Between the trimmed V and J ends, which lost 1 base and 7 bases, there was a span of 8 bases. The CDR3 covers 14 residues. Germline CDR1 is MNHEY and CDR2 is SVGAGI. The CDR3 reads CASSYFVLNSPLHF. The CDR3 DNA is TGTGCCAGCAGTTACTTCGTTCTAAATTCACCCCTCCACTTT.

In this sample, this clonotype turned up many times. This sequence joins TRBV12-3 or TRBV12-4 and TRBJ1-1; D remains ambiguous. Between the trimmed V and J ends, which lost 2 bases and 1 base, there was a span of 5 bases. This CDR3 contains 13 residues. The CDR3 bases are TGTGCCAGCAGTTTACCCTCGAACACTGAAGCTTTCTTT. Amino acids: CASSLPSNTEAFF.

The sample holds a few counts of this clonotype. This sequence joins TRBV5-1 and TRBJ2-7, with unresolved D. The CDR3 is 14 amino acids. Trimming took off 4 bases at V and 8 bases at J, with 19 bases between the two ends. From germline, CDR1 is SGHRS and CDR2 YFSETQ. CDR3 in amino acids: CASSPDPATVQQYF. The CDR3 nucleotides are TGCGCCAGCAGCCCCGACCCTGCTACCGTACAGCAGTACTTC.

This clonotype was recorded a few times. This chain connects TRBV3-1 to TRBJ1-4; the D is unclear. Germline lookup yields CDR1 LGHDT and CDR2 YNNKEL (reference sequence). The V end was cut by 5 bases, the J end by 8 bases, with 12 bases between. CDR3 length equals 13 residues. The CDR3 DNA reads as TGTGCCAGCAGCAAGACGCGAGGGGAAAAACTGTTTTTT. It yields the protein CASSKTRGEKLFF.

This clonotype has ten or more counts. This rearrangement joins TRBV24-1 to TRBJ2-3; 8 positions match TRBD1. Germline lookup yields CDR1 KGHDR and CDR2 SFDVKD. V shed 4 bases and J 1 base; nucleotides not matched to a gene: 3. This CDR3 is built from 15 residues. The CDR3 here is CATSDPGQGTDTQYF. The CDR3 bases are TGTGCCACCAGTGACCCGGGACAGGGCACAGATACGCAGTATTTT.

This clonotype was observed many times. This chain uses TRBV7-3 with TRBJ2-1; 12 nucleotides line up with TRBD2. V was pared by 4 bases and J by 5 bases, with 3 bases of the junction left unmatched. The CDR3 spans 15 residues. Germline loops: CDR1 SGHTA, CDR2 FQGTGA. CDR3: CASSSGLAGNNEQFF. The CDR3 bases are TGTGCCAGCAGCTCTGGACTAGCGGGGAACAATGAGCAGTTCTTC.

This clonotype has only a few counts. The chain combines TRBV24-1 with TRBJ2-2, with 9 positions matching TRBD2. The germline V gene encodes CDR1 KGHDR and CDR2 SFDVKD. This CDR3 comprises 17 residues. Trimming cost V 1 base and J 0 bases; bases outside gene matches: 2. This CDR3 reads CATSDFSGGPNTGELFF. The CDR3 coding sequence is TGTGCCACCAGTGATTTTAGCGGGGGACCGAACACCGGGGAGCTGTTTTTT.

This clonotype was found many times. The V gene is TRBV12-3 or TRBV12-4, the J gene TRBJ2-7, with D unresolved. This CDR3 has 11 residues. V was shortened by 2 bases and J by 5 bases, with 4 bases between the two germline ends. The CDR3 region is CASSLSHEQYF. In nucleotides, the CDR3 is TGTGCCAGCAGTTTATCCCACGAGCAGTACTTC.

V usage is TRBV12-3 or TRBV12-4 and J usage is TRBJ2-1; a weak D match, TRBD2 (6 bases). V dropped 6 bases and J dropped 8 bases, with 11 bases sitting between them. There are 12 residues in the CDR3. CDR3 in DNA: TGTGCCAGCAGCCCCCCGGGGGATGAGCAGTTCTTC. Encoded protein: CASSPPGDEQFF.

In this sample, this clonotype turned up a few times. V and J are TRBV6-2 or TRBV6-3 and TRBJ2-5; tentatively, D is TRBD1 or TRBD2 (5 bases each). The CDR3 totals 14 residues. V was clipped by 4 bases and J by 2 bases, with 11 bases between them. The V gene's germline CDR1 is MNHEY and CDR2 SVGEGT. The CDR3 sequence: CASSWQGPQETQYF. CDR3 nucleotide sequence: TGTGCCAGCAGTTGGCAGGGACCTCAAGAGACCCAGTACTTC.